This is a list of T cell receptor beta chains from one sample in a study of blood T cells in healthy people across ages. TCRdb independently ran MiXCR on the 5' RACE reads; one entry per CDR3 protein. Altogether 700,000 to 850,000 distinct CDR3 sequences are present, about 37% being singletons, with the ten largest covering approximately 12%. The sample comprised blood. These receptors originate from a man younger than 35 in good health. Each CDR3 is given with its conserved first and last residue. The order of the fields is V gene, D gene, J gene, CDR3 protein. The D gene is left open where the match is weak.

TRBV7-2	-	TRBJ2-1	CASSLARANNEQFF
TRBV7-3	-	TRBJ2-1	CASSTTSTNEQFF
TRBV11-2	-	TRBJ2-1	CASTFRWEPKETQFF
TRBV20-1	-	TRBJ2-6	CSAREYRGANVLTF
TRBV10-3	TRBD1	TRBJ2-1	CAISPGQGNNEQFF
TRBV20-1	TRBD1	TRBJ1-3	CSARGSTGNGNTIYF
TRBV14	-	TRBJ1-2	CASSQAGLMYGYTF
TRBV5-1	-	TRBJ2-5	CASSLEHVKETQYF
TRBV7-9	TRBD1	TRBJ1-1	CASSRTGVNTEAFF
TRBV5-1	TRBD1	TRBJ2-5	CASSSAHYRGPVAINEQYF
TRBV15	-	TRBJ1-2	CATSRDRVTADGYTF
TRBV5-5	TRBD2	TRBJ2-3	CASSLEPRGGPDTQYF
TRBV4-2	TRBD1	TRBJ2-5	CASTNRGVETQYF
TRBV5-5	-	TRBJ1-5	CASSDYKDGPNQPRHF
TRBV5-1	-	TRBJ2-1	CVSSVTRYVNEQFF
TRBV20-1	TRBD2	TRBJ2-4	CSASDSGTAGASKNIQYF
TRBV27	-	TRBJ1-1	CATKGGINTEAFF
TRBV21-1	-	TRBJ2-5	CASSTTGRTKTQYF
TRBV20-1	-	TRBJ2-5	CSAQHQETQYF
TRBV2	-	TRBJ2-4	CASTPAGSVGEQYF